This TCR beta chain is drawn from a study of radiotherapy plus CTLA-4 blockade in lung cancer listed by TCRdb under 2018. Some background on the complete study: Objective responses were observed in around 20% of enrolled patients, and disease control was achieved in around 30%.

In this study, focal radiation therapy paired with CTLA-4 blockade (ipilimumab) was tested in patients who had chemo-refractory metastatic non-small-cell lung cancer. Study-level results and caveats: After treatment with radiotherapy and ipilimumab, TCR clones that originated in tumors expanded in peripheral blood. Early dynamic changes in blood T cell clones, together with increased serum interferon-beta after radiation, were reported as the strongest predictors of response.

The CDR3 has 13 amino acids, counting the end cysteine and phenylalanine. Of all the DNA, just the CDR3 is kept, 39 bases in frame from base 1. Trimming removed 3 bases from V and 4 bases from J; the gene matches leave 1 base unexplained. Sequences MDHEN (CDR1) and SYDVKM (CDR2) are obtained from the germline V gene. As regards this clone: The antigen this receptor binds is unknown. Base quality data are lacking; no much larger clone is found one base away.

The library was obtained by the immunoSEQ multiplex PCR assay. This is the immuneACCESS table as TCRdb keeps it, with only in-frame sequences that have V and J called. A part of the clones is gone; compared with another copy, unresolved V genes explain less than half, and the rest is unexplained. Here the sample has 35,000 to 40,000 clones; about 85% occur a single time. 5% to 7.5% of the sample lies in the top ten. The rearranged segments are TRBV28 and TRBJ2-5; 8 central bases correspond to TRBD1. The receptor was derived from a human donor with non-small cell lung cancer who had stable disease on radiotherapy plus ipilimumab. The sequencing used peripheral blood, collected from a patient treated with radiotherapy plus ipilimumab. The DNA is TGTGCCAGCAGTTTGGGACAGGTAGAGACCCAGTACTTC. Its protein is CASSLGQVETQYF. Beyond the CDR3, the reference TRBV28 and TRBJ2-5 genes provide the residues; the full variable domain reads: DVKVTQSSRYLVKRTGEKVFLECVQDMDHENMFWYRQDPGLGLRLIYFSYDVKMKEKGDIPEGYSVSREKKERFSLILESASTNQTSMYLCASSLGQVETQYFGPGTRLLVL.